This TCR beta chain comes out of a study of OX40 agonist ivuxolimab in advanced cancers. Study-level information: Two cutaneous melanoma patients and one hepatocellular carcinoma patient, three in all, had partial responses. Points from the study as a whole: Fewer expanded clones were found on average in CD4+ than in CD8+ T cells. At 0.1 to 3.0 mg/kg, clonal expansion of CD4+ and CD8+ blood T cells had occurred by week 6.

TCRdb keeps only in-frame clones here, not all; method: immunoSEQ multiplex PCR. The sample has tens of thousands of clones, roughly 84% seen once; the top ten hold around 13%. V was cut by 5 bases and J by 3 bases, with 14 bases left in between. The CDR3 totals 14 residues. The germline V gene has CDR1 MNHEY and CDR2 SVGAGI. Remarks on this clone: Antigen unknown.

Samples of blood were obtained at baseline, on cycle 4 day 1, and on cycle 7 day 1. The genes are TRBV6-5 and TRBJ2-7; tentative D call: TRBD1 (5 bases). This sequence was found in an adult with an advanced solid tumor such as melanoma, head and neck, liver or kidney cancer. Specimen: CD4+ or CD8+ T cells sorted from blood, collected in a trial of the OX40 agonist ivuxolimab. CDR3 sequence: CASSLDSVNYEQYF. DNA of the CDR3: TGTGCCAGCAGTCTAGACAGCGTAAACTACGAGCAGTACTTC.